The rows below give T cell receptor beta chains drawn from one sample of a study of blood T cells in healthy people across ages. In TCRdb, the 5' RACE reads were re-called with MiXCR into one record per CDR3 protein. The data show about 640,000 distinct CDR3 sequences, under 65% seen once. The sequencing input was blood. These TCRs come from a man in his 60s in good health. The CDR3 runs from the conserved cysteine through the conserved F or W. The D gene is left open where the match is weak. Clone size is not always given. Where it is, it says once, few, many or a class for expanded clones.

V gene	J gene	D gene	clone size	CDR3 DNA	CDR3 protein
TRBV20-1	TRBJ2-3	TRBD1	once	TGCAGTGCTGTAGACAGGGGAAGCACAGATACGCAGTATTTT	CSAVDRGSTDTQYF
TRBV27	TRBJ1-2	NA	NA	TGTGCCAGCAGTACGGGACTGTCATACGGCTACACCTTC	CASSTGLSYGYTF
TRBV5-1	TRBJ2-7	NA	once	TGCGCCAGCAGCTCTGCAGTAGGCGAGGGGATGAACGAGCAGTACTTC	CASSSAVGEGMNEQYF
TRBV10-2	TRBJ1-2	NA	NA	TGCGCCAGCAGTGAGTACCCCGGATTGGGCTATGGCTACACCTTC	CASSEYPGLGYGYTF
TRBV3-1	TRBJ2-1	TRBD2	NA	TGTGCCAGCAGCCCCCAACTAGCGGCACAATACTACAATGAGCAGTTCTTC	CASSPQLAAQYYNEQFF
TRBV4-2	TRBJ2-5	TRBD2	NA	TGTGCCAGCAGCCAAGATGTGCGGGGGGAGCAAGAGACCCAGTACTTC	CASSQDVRGEQETQYF
TRBV5-4	TRBJ2-5	TRBD1	NA	TGTGCCAGCAGTGCGCAGGGGGTGGAGACCCAGTACTTC	CASSAQGVETQYF
TRBV20-1	TRBJ1-2	NA	NA	TGCAGTGCTAGAGTGGAGATAGCTAACTATGGCTACACCTTC	CSARVEIANYGYTF
TRBV28	TRBJ1-6	NA	NA	TGTGCCAGCAGTCAACAGGGTACCAATTCACCCCTCCACTTT	CASSQQGTNSPLHF
TRBV5-1	TRBJ1-2	TRBD1	NA	TGCGCCAGCAGCGGCAGACAGGGGAACTATGGCTACACCTTC	CASSGRQGNYGYTF
TRBV6-1	TRBJ2-3	TRBD2	NA	TGTGCCAGCAAGAATCAGCGGGGGGGAACAGATACGCAGTATTTT	CASKNQRGGTDTQYF
TRBV5-1	TRBJ1-2	NA	NA	TGCGCCAGCACCAACCCGGGAGGTTCACTCTATGGCTACACCTTC	CASTNPGGSLYGYTF
TRBV29-1	TRBJ2-7	TRBD1	NA	TGCAGCGTTGAAGTGGGGACAGGGGGGGGTATGGGATACAATGAGCAGTACTTC	CSVEVGTGGGMGYNEQYF
TRBV5-1	TRBJ2-1	TRBD1	NA	TGCGCCAGCAGCCTACGTGGGACAGGGGGCAGCTTGGGGGGCTACAATGAGCAGTTCTTC	CASSLRGTGGSLGGYNEQFF
TRBV6-6	TRBJ2-4	TRBD1	few	TGTGCCAGCAGTTACTCTAGGGACAGAAACATTCAGTACTTC	CASSYSRDRNIQYF
TRBV21-1	TRBJ1-4	NA	NA	TGTGCCAGCAGCAACGCGACAGGGGGAGGTGAAAAACTGTTTTTT	CASSNATGGGEKLFF
TRBV5-1	TRBJ2-3	NA	few	TGCGCCAGCAGTGCCGGGACCCGCACAGATACGCAGTATTTT	CASSAGTRTDTQYF
TRBV6-6	TRBJ2-1	TRBD2	NA	TGTGCCAGCAGTCCCAGCGGGGCCCAATACAATGAGCAGTTCTTC	CASSPSGAQYNEQFF
TRBV5-1	TRBJ2-3	NA	NA	TGCGACAGCAGCCCCTCGGGACCCCCAGATACGCAGTATTTT	CDSSPSGPPDTQYF
TRBV28	TRBJ2-4	NA	NA	TGTGCCAGCAGTTTGGGCCCCGAGGGAGCCAAAAACATTCAGTACTTC	CASSLGPEGAKNIQYF
TRBV20-1	TRBJ2-7	NA	NA	TGCAGTGCTAGAGATCCACAAGGGAGGTGGGGAGACGAGCAGTACTTC	CSARDPQGRWGDEQYF
TRBV29-1	TRBJ2-3	NA	few	TGCAGCGCCGAAACAGGGTTGGATACGCAGTATTTT	CSAETGLDTQYF
TRBV5-1	TRBJ1-1	NA	NA	TGCGCCAGCAGCCCTCTAGGGGGGGATGAAGCTTTCTTT	CASSPLGGDEAFF
TRBV24-1	TRBJ2-7	NA	NA	TGTGCCACAGGGAACTCCTACAATGAGCAGTACTTC	CATGNSYNEQYF
TRBV7-2	TRBJ2-1	NA	NA	TGTGCCAGCAGCTTGGGGACGACTACGGGAAATAAGCAGTTCTTC	CASSLGTTTGNKQFF
TRBV6-2/TRBV6-3	TRBJ1-1	NA	NA	TGTGCCAGCAATTTACCTCAGGGAGGCACTGAAGCTTTCTTT	CASNLPQGGTEAFF
TRBV20-1	TRBJ2-3	TRBD1	once	TGCAGTGCTAGAGATAACAGGGGAACCTGCACAGATACGCAGTATTTT	CSARDNRGTCTDTQYF
TRBV4-2	TRBJ2-6	NA	NA	TGTGCCAGCAGCCAAACGGCCCTCTCTGGGGCCAACGTCCTGACTTTC	CASSQTALSGANVLTF
TRBV10-3	TRBJ2-7	NA	few	TGTGCCATCAGTGATCTGGGATACGAGCAGTACTTC	CAISDLGYEQYF
TRBV25-1	TRBJ2-7	NA	few	TGTGCCAGCAGTGACACTGGACGCATCTCCTACGAGCAGTACTTC	CASSDTGRISYEQYF
TRBV4-1	TRBJ1-3	TRBD1	few	TGCGCCAGCAGCCAAGAAGCCCCCGCAGGGGGAATTGGAAACACCATATATTTT	CASSQEAPAGGIGNTIYF
TRBV12-3/TRBV12-4	TRBJ1-6	TRBD1	few	TGTGCCAGCAGTTGGCGGGACAGATATTCACCCCTCCACTTT	CASSWRDRYSPLHF
TRBV11-2	TRBJ2-7	NA	few	TGTGCCAGCAGCGGAGTGGGGTCAGGGAAGCCCTACGAGCAGTACTTC	CASSGVGSGKPYEQYF
TRBV3-1	TRBJ2-5	TRBD1	NA	TGTGCCAGCAGCCAACCGACAGGGCAATCCCTAAAAGAGGCCCAGTACTTC	CASSQPTGQSLKEAQYF
TRBV20-1	TRBJ1-3	TRBD1	NA	TGCAGTGCTAGAGATCGGGGACAGGGGGCGGGGGGAAACACCATATATTTT	CSARDRGQGAGGNTIYF
TRBV4-1	TRBJ2-7	NA	NA	TGCGCCAGCAGCCCCGCGGCCGGCGTAGGGAACTACGAGCAGTACTTC	CASSPAAGVGNYEQYF
TRBV24-1	TRBJ2-2	NA	NA	TGTGCCACCAGTTTGAGAGGGATGTCGGCCGGGGAGCTGTTTTTT	CATSLRGMSAGELFF
TRBV5-1	TRBJ2-5	TRBD2	NA	TGCGCCAGCAGAACGGGACTAGCCGGGGACACCCAGTACTTC	CASRTGLAGDTQYF
TRBV11-2	TRBJ1-2	TRBD1	NA	TGTGCCAGCAGCTCGAGGCCGGGACAGGGGGTCAGCTATGGCTACACCTTC	CASSSRPGQGVSYGYTF